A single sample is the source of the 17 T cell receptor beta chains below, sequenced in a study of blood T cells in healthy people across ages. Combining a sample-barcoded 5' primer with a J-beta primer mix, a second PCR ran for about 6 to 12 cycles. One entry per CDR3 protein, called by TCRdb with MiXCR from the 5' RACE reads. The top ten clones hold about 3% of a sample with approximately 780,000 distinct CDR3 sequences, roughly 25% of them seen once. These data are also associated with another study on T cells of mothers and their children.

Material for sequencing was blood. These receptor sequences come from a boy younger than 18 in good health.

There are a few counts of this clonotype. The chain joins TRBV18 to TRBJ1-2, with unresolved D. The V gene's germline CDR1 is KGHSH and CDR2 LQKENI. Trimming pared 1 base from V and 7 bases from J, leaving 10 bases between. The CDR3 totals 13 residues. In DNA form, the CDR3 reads TGTGCCAGCTCACCACAGGGAGGGAGTGGCTACACCTTC. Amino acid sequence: CASSPQGGSGYTF.

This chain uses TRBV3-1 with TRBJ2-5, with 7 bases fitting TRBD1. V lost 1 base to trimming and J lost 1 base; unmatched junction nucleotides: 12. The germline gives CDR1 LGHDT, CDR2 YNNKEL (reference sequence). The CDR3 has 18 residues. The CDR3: CASSQGAYRDRFQETQYF. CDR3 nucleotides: TGTGCCAGCAGCCAAGGGGCCTACCGGGACAGATTCCAAGAGACCCAGTACTTC.

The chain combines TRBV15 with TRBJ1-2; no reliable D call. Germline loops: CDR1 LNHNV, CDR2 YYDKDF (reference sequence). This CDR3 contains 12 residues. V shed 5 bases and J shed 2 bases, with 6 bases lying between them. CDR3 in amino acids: CATSGGNYGYTF. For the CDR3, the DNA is TGTGCCACCAGCGGCGGGAACTATGGCTACACCTTC.

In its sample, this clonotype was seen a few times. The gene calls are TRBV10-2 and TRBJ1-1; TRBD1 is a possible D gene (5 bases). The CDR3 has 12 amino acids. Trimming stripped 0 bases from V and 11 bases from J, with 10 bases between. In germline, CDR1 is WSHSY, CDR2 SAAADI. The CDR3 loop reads CASSESRGRAFF. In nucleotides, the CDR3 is TGCGCCAGCAGTGAGTCGAGGGGTCGCGCTTTCTTT.

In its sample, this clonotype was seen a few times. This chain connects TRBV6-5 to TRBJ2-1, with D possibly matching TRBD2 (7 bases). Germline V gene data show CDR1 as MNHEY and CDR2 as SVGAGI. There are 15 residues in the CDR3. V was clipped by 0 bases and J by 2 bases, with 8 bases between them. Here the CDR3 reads CASSYSGGPYNEQFF. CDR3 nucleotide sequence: TGTGCCAGCAGTTACTCGGGGGGGCCCTACAATGAGCAGTTCTTC.

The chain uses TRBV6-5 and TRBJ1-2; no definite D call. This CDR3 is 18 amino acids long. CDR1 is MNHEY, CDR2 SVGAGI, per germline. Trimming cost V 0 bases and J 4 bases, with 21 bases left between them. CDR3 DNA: TGTGCCAGCAGTTACTCGAATCCGGGGAGGTCTTTTACCTATGGCTACACCTTC. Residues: CASSYSNPGRSFTYGYTF.

The CDR3 region is CASRITGSYEQYF. For the CDR3, the DNA is TGTGCCAGCCGGATCACCGGCTCCTACGAGCAGTACTTC. V usage is TRBV12-3 or TRBV12-4 and J usage is TRBJ2-7, with D uncertain. The CDR3 is made up of 13 amino acids. Trimming removed 8 bases at V and 0 bases at J, with 11 bases between.

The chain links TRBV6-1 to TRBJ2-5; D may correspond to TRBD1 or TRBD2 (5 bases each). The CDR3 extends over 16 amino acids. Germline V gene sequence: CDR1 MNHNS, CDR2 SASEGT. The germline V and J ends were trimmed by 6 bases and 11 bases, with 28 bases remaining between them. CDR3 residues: CASSTRSGWGPLEQYF. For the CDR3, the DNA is TGTGCCAGCAGCACCCGCTCGGGGTGGGGCCCCCTGGAGCAGTACTTC.

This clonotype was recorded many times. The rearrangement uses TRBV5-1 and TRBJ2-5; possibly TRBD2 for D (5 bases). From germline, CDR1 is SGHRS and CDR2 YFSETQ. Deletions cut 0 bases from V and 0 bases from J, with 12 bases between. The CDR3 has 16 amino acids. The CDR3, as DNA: TGCGCCAGCAGCTTGGCCCCCGCTAGCTACCAAGAGACCCAGTACTTC. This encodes CASSLAPASYQETQYF.

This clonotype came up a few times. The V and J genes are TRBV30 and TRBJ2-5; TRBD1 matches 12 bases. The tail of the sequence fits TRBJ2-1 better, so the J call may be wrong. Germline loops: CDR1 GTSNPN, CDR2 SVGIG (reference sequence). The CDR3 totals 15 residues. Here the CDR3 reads CAWTKTGTGGLEQFF. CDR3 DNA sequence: TGTGCCTGGACAAAAACCGGGACAGGGGGCCTCGAGCAGTTCTTC.

The CDR3 sequence is CASSIYRVTLQETQYF. In nucleotides, the CDR3 is TGTGCCAGCAGTATCTACAGGGTAACCCTTCAAGAGACCCAGTACTTC. The gene calls are TRBV28 and TRBJ2-5; D might be TRBD1 (6 bases). The CDR3 consists of 16 residues. CDR1 and CDR2 (germline): MDHEN, SYDVKM. Trimming took off 5 bases at V and 2 bases at J, with 18 bases between the two ends.

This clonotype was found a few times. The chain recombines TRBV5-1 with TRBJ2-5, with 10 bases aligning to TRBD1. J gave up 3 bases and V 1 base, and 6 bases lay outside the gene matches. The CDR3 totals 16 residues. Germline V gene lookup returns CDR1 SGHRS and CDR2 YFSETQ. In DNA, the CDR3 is TGCGCCAGCAGCTTGTCCTCCGGGACAGGGGAAGAGACCCAGTACTTC. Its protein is CASSLSSGTGEETQYF.

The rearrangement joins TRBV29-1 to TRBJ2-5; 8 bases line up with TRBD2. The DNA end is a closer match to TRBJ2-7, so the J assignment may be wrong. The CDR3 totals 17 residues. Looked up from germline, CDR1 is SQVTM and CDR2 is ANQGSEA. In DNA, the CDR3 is TGCAGCGTTGAAGATCCCCGGGAGCGGGGGACGTCCTACGAGCAGTACTTC. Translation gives CSVEDPRERGTSYEQYF.

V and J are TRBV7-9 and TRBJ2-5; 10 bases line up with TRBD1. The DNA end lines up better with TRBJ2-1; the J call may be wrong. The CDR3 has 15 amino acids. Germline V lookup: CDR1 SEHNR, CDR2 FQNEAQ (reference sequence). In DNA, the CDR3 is TGTGCCAGCAGCCTGGGACAGGGGATGGTCAATGAGCAGTTCTTC. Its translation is CASSLGQGMVNEQFF.

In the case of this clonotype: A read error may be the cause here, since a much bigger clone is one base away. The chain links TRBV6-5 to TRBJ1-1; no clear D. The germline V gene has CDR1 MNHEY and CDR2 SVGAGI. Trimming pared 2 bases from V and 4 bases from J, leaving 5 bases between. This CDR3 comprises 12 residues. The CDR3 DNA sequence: TGTGCCAGCAGTTACGGGAGCACTGAAGCTTTCTTT. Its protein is CASSYGSTEAFF.

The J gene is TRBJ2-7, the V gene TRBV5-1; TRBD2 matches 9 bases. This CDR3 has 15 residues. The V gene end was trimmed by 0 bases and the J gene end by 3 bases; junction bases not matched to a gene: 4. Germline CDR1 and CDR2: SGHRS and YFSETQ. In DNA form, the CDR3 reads TGCGCCAGCAGCTTGGGACTAGCGGACCGCTACGAGCAGTACTTC. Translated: CASSLGLADRYEQYF. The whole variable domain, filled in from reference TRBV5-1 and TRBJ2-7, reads KAGVTQTPRYLIKTRGQQVTLSCSPISGHRSVSWYQQTPGQGLQFLFEYFSETQRNKGNFPGRFSGRQFSNSRSEMNVSTLELGDSALYLCASSLGLADRYEQYFGPGTRLTVT.

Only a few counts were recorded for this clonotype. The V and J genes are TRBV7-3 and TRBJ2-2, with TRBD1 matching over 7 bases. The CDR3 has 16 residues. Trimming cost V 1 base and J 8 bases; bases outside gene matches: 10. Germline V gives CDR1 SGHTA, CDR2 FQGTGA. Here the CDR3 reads CASSLNGQAGWGELFF. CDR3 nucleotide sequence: TGTGCCAGCAGCTTAAACGGACAGGCCGGTTGGGGGGAGCTGTTTTTT.